One sample yielded the 24 T cell receptor beta chains listed below, sequenced in a study of T cell responses to AZD1222 COVID-19 vaccine. TCRdb's table, derived via immunoSEQ multiplex PCR, lists solely in-frame clones and lacks some. The sample contains 150,000 to 200,000 clones, 90% of which appear only once. Here the sequenced sample was peripheral blood, taken on day 0 of AZD1222 vaccination. The receptors originated from an adult in good health.

This chain links TRBV5-1 with TRBJ1-1; D gene unclear. This CDR3 has 13 amino acids. V lost 0 bases and J 6 bases, leaving 9 bases between the germline ends. The V gene's germline CDR1 is SGHRS and CDR2 YFSETQ. DNA of the CDR3: TGCGCCAGCAGCTTGGATGGACGGCCTGAAGCTTTCTTT. It encodes CASSLDGRPEAFF.

The chain employs TRBV27 and TRBJ1-4, with TRBD1 matching 9 bases. The germline V gene encodes CDR1 MNHEY and CDR2 SMNVEV (reference sequence). The CDR3 runs to 14 residues. Trimming removed 6 bases from V and 15 bases from J; junction bases left unmatched: 14. CDR3: CASSPGTGKNWVFF. CDR3 nucleotide sequence: TGTGCCAGCAGCCCCGGGACAGGGAAGAATTGGGTGTTTTTT. Full variable domain (rest looked up from reference TRBV27 and TRBJ1-4): EAQVTQNPRYLITVTGKKLTVTCSQNMNHEYMSWYRQDPGLGLRQIYYSMNVEVTDKGDVPEGYKVSRKEKRNFPLILESPSPNQTSLYFCASSPGTGKNWVFFGSGTQLSVL.

The J gene is TRBJ2-5, the V gene TRBV19; no clear D. Germline V gene lookup returns CDR1 LNHDA and CDR2 SQIVND (reference sequence). The CDR3 runs to 17 residues. The V end was cut by 5 bases, the J end by 1 base, with 20 bases between. The CDR3 DNA sequence: TGTGCCAGTAGTTTACGGCCAAGTAGCTGGGTCCAAGAGACCCAGTACTTC. This encodes CASSLRPSSWVQETQYF.

This clone is a singleton in its sample. The genes are TRBV6-1 and TRBJ2-7; no reliable D call. In germline, CDR1 is MNHNS, CDR2 SASEGT. The V end lost 4 bases, the J end lost 0 bases, and 16 bases lay between the germline ends. The CDR3 covers 16 residues. The DNA of the CDR3 is TGTGCCAGCAGTGGGGCCCGACCTGCCCCCTCCTACGAGCAGTACTTC. This sequence encodes CASSGARPAPSYEQYF.

The gene calls are TRBV5-4 and TRBJ1-2; 7 bases fit TRBD1. The CDR3 contains 13 residues. The V and J ends lost 5 bases and 6 bases, in that order; junction bases with no gene match: 7. Germline CDR1 reads SGHNT; CDR2 reads YYREEE (reference sequence). This CDR3 reads CASSPGGSNGYTF. The CDR3 DNA reads as TGTGCCAGCAGTCCAGGGGGTTCCAATGGCTACACCTTC.

The chain joins TRBV3-1 (or the pseudogene TRBV3-2) to TRBJ2-3; possibly TRBD1 for D (5 bases). The V end was cut by 4 bases, the J end by 10 bases, with 15 bases between. There are 13 residues in the CDR3. Germline-derived CDR1 and CDR2 are LGHDT and YNNKEL (reference sequence). CDR3 sequence: CASSPTRQGAQYF. The CDR3 bases are TGTGCCAGCAGCCCCACTCGGCAGGGTGCGCAGTATTTT.

As regards this clone: This sample also contains other DNA sequences that code for the same CDR3. This chain uses TRBV12-3 or TRBV12-4 with TRBJ1-1; tentative D call: TRBD1 (5 bases). V was trimmed by 6 bases and J by 3 bases, leaving 11 bases between them. The CDR3 sequence is 13 residues long. CDR3 residues: CASSLRGDTEAFF. The CDR3, as DNA: TGTGCCAGCAGCCTACGGGGGGACACTGAAGCTTTCTTT.

V is TRBV30 and J is TRBJ1-3, with a possible D match to TRBD1 (5 bases). V was shortened by 5 bases and J by 4 bases, with 12 bases between the two germline ends. This CDR3 has 13 residues. The germline V gene has CDR1 GTSNPN and CDR2 SVGIG (reference sequence). The CDR3 is CAWDTGSGNTIYF. CDR3 in DNA: TGTGCCTGGGACACAGGATCGGGAAACACCATATATTTT.

The chain employs TRBV5-4 and TRBJ1-2; 8 bases match TRBD1. With V trimmed by 3 bases and J by 8 bases, 12 bases remained unmatched. Germline V lookup: CDR1 SGHNT, CDR2 YYREEE (reference sequence). CDR3 length: 15 residues. CDR3 loop: CASSSTLTGGWGYTF. In DNA form, the CDR3 reads TGTGCCAGCAGCTCCACCCTTACAGGGGGTTGGGGCTACACCTTC.

This clone occurred once. The chain has TRBV10-3 and TRBJ2-3; D is ambiguous. Germline assignment: CDR1 ENHRY and CDR2 SYGVKD. With 4 bases removed from V and 4 bases from J, the gap between germline ends came to 18 bases. This CDR3 comprises 16 residues. CDR3 residues: CAISGTAKLTSDTQYF. CDR3 bases: TGTGCCATCAGTGGTACGGCCAAGCTAACTTCAGATACGCAGTATTTT.

The J gene is TRBJ2-3, the V gene TRBV5-4, with 14 bases lining up with TRBD2. This CDR3 region has 18 residues. J lost 0 bases, V lost 1 base, and 4 bases had no gene match. Germline V gives CDR1 SGHNT, CDR2 YYREEE (reference sequence). CDR3 in amino acids: CASSLRTSGGTSTDTQYF. DNA of the CDR3: TGTGCCAGCAGCTTGAGGACTAGCGGGGGGACTAGCACAGATACGCAGTATTTT. The full variable domain, completed using reference TRBV5-4 and TRBJ2-3, is ETGVTQSPTHLIKTRGQQVTLRCSSQSGHNTVSWYQQALGQGPQFIFQYYREEENGRGNFPPRFSGLQFPNYSSELNVNALELDDSALYLCASSLRTSGGTSTDTQYFGPGTRLTVL.

V gene TRBV29-1 combines with J gene TRBJ1-1; 12 bases map to TRBD1. Germline trimming cut 6 bases from V and 5 bases from J; bases unmatched to any gene: 4. The CDR3 contains 13 residues. CDR1 and CDR2 from the germline V gene are SQVTM and ANQGSEA. For the CDR3, the DNA is TGCAGCGTGTGGGACAGGGGGCTTACTGAAGCTTTCTTT. Translating it yields CSVWDRGLTEAFF. The full variable domain, its missing parts supplied by reference TRBV29-1 and TRBJ1-1, is SAVISQKPSRDICQRGTSLTIQCQVDSQVTMMFWYRQQPGQSLTLIATANQGSEATYESGFVIDKFPISRPNLTFSTLTVSNMSPEDSSIYLCSVWDRGLTEAFFGQGTRLTVV.

The chain combines TRBV30 with TRBJ2-1, with D possibly TRBD2 on 6 matching bases. This CDR3 spans 14 amino acids. Germline V gene data show CDR1 as GTSNPN and CDR2 as SVGIG (reference sequence). V dropped 5 bases and J dropped 2 bases, with 13 bases sitting between them. Written as DNA, the CDR3 is TGTGCCTGGTGGAGGGCGGTGCCCTACAATGAGCAGTTCTTC. Translation: CAWWRAVPYNEQFF.

This clone has more than one count but fewer than ten. The chain couples TRBV6-5 to TRBJ1-2; D not resolved. This CDR3 has 11 amino acids. Germline values: CDR1 MNHEY, CDR2 SVGAGI. Trimming pared 6 bases from V and 8 bases from J, leaving 10 bases between. The CDR3 region has the DNA TGTGCCAGCAGACTTAAAGGGGGCTACACCTTC. Translated, it gives CASRLKGGYTF.

The V call is TRBV15, the J call TRBJ1-3, with D hard to call. Trimming took 0 bases from V and 7 from J, leaving 7 bases between them. Germline CDR1 reads LNHNV; CDR2 reads YYDKDF (reference sequence). The CDR3 spans 13 residues. CDR3 DNA sequence: TGTGCCACCAGCAGAGATTGGGGTAACACCATATATTTT. Its translation: CATSRDWGNTIYF.

J is TRBJ1-5 and V is TRBV6-2 or TRBV6-3; 7 nucleotides line up with TRBD1. V lost 0 bases, J lost 6 bases, and 5 bases stayed unmatched. The germline V gene encodes CDR1 MNHEY and CDR2 SVGEGT. This CDR3 is built from 15 residues. For the CDR3, the DNA is TGTGCCAGCAGTTACTCAAGAGGGGGCGGTCAGCCCCAGCATTTT. Amino acids: CASSYSRGGGQPQHF.

This rearrangement joins TRBV6-2 or TRBV6-3 to TRBJ2-7; 7 bases are a match to TRBD1. In germline, CDR1 is MNHEY, CDR2 SVGEGT. With 6 bases clipped from V and 4 bases from J, the junction kept 12 bases outside the gene matches. The CDR3 spans 15 residues. The CDR3 bases are TGTGCCAGCAGCAACCCAACAGGGGTGGTGTACGAGCAGTACTTC. It specifies CASSNPTGVVYEQYF.

The chain links TRBV27 to TRBJ1-6; tentatively, D is TRBD1 (6 bases). CDR3 length equals 19 residues. Germline V lookup: CDR1 MNHEY, CDR2 SMNVEV (reference sequence). V was shortened by 6 bases and J by 4 bases, with 25 bases between the two germline ends. Here the CDR3 reads CASSPPPQDSPDYNSPLHF. The CDR3 DNA reads as TGTGCCAGCAGCCCACCTCCTCAGGACAGCCCAGATTATAATTCACCCCTCCACTTT.

The genes are TRBV7-9 and TRBJ1-6; D call uncertain. CDR1 SEHNR and CDR2 FQNEAQ come from the germline V gene (reference sequence). The germline V and J ends were trimmed by 2 bases and 0 bases, with 11 bases remaining between them. This CDR3 spans 17 amino acids. CDR3 residues: CASSLIPSSSYNSPLHF. The CDR3 region has the DNA TGTGCCAGCAGCTTAATACCCAGCAGCTCCTATAATTCACCCCTCCACTTT.

V gene TRBV5-8 combines with J gene TRBJ2-7; the D call may be TRBD1 or TRBD2 (5 bases each). This CDR3 contains 14 residues. Germline V gene data show CDR1 as SGHTS and CDR2 as YDEGEE. V gave up 4 bases and J gave up 3 bases, with 14 bases separating them. The CDR3 spells CASSGRDDLYEQYF. CDR3 nucleotide sequence: TGTGCCAGCAGCGGCAGGGACGACCTCTACGAGCAGTACTTC.

This chain uses TRBV4-2 with TRBJ2-1; D gene ambiguous. CDR3 length: 16 amino acids. Trimming pared 3 bases from V and 1 base from J, leaving 13 bases between. Germline lookup yields CDR1 LGHNA and CDR2 YNFKEQ. This CDR3 reads CASSQAGPRSYNEQFF. The CDR3, as DNA: TGTGCCAGCAGCCAGGCCGGGCCACGATCCTACAATGAGCAGTTCTTC.

This chain links TRBV12-2 with TRBJ1-2; TRBD1, the table's D call, lacks a check against the DNA. TRBV12-2 is designated a pseudogene. This CDR3 region has 16 residues. DNA for the CDR3: TGTGCAAGTCGCTTAGCGGGACAGGGTAAGAACTATGGCTACACCTTC. Protein: CASRLAGQGKNYGYTF.

The chain carries TRBV19 and TRBJ2-1; 8 positions match TRBD2. V dropped 1 base and J dropped 4; count of bases not matched to a gene: 12. Germline V gives CDR1 LNHDA, CDR2 SQIVND (reference sequence). CDR3 length equals 18 residues. The CDR3 protein is CASSIGGGVAGSYNEQFF. The CDR3, as DNA: TGTGCCAGTAGTATAGGTGGCGGGGTAGCGGGGAGTTACAATGAGCAGTTCTTC. Variable domain in full (rest from reference TRBV19 and TRBJ2-1): DGGITQSPKYLFRKEGQNVTLSCEQNLNHDAMYWYRQDPGQGLRLIYYSQIVNDFQKGDIAEGYSVSREKKESFPLTVTSAQKNPTAFYLCASSIGGGVAGSYNEQFFGPGTRLTVL.

The chain is built from TRBV2 and TRBJ2-7; TRBD2 might be the D (5 bases). This CDR3 is 14 amino acids long. V gave up 8 bases and J gave up 5 bases, with 19 bases separating them. The germline V gene has CDR1 SNHLY and CDR2 FYNNEI. CDR3 residues: CASSEGPRVDEQYF. CDR3 sequence (DNA): TGTGCCAGCTCTGAGGGCCCGCGTGTCGACGAGCAGTACTTC.